One and the same sample provided the 14 T cell receptor beta chains below, sequenced in a study of T cells in Graves' hyperthyroidism and ophthalmopathy. Using RNA transcripts as the source, TCR beta CDR3 regions were amplified. HTBI primers were used for first-round RT-PCR of the TCR CDR3. TCRdb recomputed calls from the multiplex PCR reads with MiXCR, one row per CDR3 protein. The sample includes around 620,000 distinct CDR3 sequences, around 15% of them seen just once. The sequenced material came from blood. The source of these receptors is a woman aged 25-40 years with Graves' hyperthyroidism.

This clonotype was counted many times. The chain combines TRBV6-2 or TRBV6-3 with TRBJ2-1; tentative D call: TRBD1 (7 bases). Trimming removed 8 bases at V and 5 bases at J, with 19 bases between. The CDR3 totals 15 residues. The germline V gene has CDR1 MNHEY and CDR2 SVGEGT. This chain's CDR3 is CASGKTRGVDNEQFF. The CDR3 nucleotides are TGTGCCAGCGGTAAGACCAGGGGGGTCGACAATGAGCAGTTCTTC.

This clonotype was counted ten times or more. This chain links TRBV11-2 with TRBJ2-1; 8 positions agree with TRBD2. V dropped 2 bases and J dropped 4; count of bases not matched to a gene: 4. Germline CDR1 and CDR2: SGHAT and FQNNGV. The CDR3 length is 15 residues. CDR3 amino acids: CASSLTSGLYNEQFF. The CDR3 region has the DNA TGTGCCAGCAGCTTAACTAGCGGATTATACAATGAGCAGTTCTTC.

This clonotype has more than one count but fewer than ten. In DNA, the CDR3 is TGCAGTGGAAAGGAGGGAGGGCTGGGGTACGAGCAGTACTTC. Translating gives CSGKEGGLGYEQYF. The chain joins TRBV20-1 to TRBJ2-7; 7 positions match TRBD2. This CDR3 has 14 amino acids. Germline values: CDR1 DFQATT, CDR2 SNEGSKA (reference sequence). V trimming: 7 bases; J trimming: 4 bases; junction bases outside the gene matches: 13.

About this clonotype itself: This clone may be a read error of a much larger clone one base away. V usage is TRBV7-9 and J usage is TRBJ1-1; weak D call: TRBD1 (5 bases). The V end was cut by 4 bases, the J end by 6 bases, with 15 bases between. Germline loops: CDR1 SEHNR, CDR2 FQNEAQ (reference sequence). This CDR3 comprises 14 residues. The CDR3 DNA is TGTGCCAGCAGCTCACTCCAGCGGGGGTCTGAAGCTTTCTTT. This sequence encodes CASSSLQRGSEAFF.

This chain connects TRBV30 to TRBJ1-5; D is possibly TRBD1 (6 bases). The CDR3 is 18 residues long. V was cut by 0 bases and J by 5 bases, with 23 bases left in between. CDR1 and CDR2 from the germline V gene are GTSNPN and SVGIG (reference sequence). CDR3 loop: CAWSVSGARFGRHQPQHF. DNA for the CDR3: TGTGCCTGGAGTGTATCGGGGGCGAGGTTCGGTCGGCATCAGCCCCAGCATTTT.

The chain joins TRBV9 to TRBJ2-1, with TRBD2 matching 7 bases. The CDR3 runs 15 residues. Per the germline V gene, CDR1 is SGDLS and CDR2 is YYNGEE. Trimming at V came to 4 bases and at J to 7 bases, leaving 11 bases not matched to a gene. CDR3 region: CASSPQAAGGNEQFF. The DNA of the CDR3 is TGTGCCAGCAGCCCACAAGCGGCCGGGGGGAATGAGCAGTTCTTC.

This clonotype was seen repeatedly, ten times or more. The chain uses TRBV30 and TRBJ1-5; D might be TRBD1 (6 bases). This CDR3 is built from 14 residues. The germline V gene has CDR1 GTSNPN and CDR2 SVGIG (reference sequence). Between the trimmed V and J ends, which lost 0 bases and 4 bases, there was a span of 10 bases. The CDR3 DNA follows: TGTGCCTGGAGTGTACAGGGTATGAATCAGCCCCAGCATTTT. Its protein is CAWSVQGMNQPQHF. The full variable domain, with the rest looked up from reference TRBV30 and TRBJ1-5, is SQTIHQWPATLVQPVGSPLSLECTVEGTSNPNLYWYRQAAGRGLQLLFYSVGIGQISSEVPQNLSASRPQDRQFILSSKKLLLSDSGFYLCAWSVQGMNQPQHFGDGTRLSIL.

This clonotype was detected a few times. The gene calls are TRBV7-2 and TRBJ1-5, with D perhaps matching TRBD1 (5 bases). Trimming left V 3 bases short and J 9 bases short, with 9 bases between. The V gene's germline CDR1 is SGHTA and CDR2 FQGNSA. CDR3 length: 12 residues. CDR3 coding DNA: TGTGCCAGCAGCTTGGGGGTAGGGCCCCAGCATTTT. Protein: CASSLGVGPQHF.

This clonotype was seen ten or more times. This chain connects TRBV7-3 to TRBJ2-1; the D is unclear. Per the germline V gene, CDR1 is SGHTA and CDR2 is FQGTGA. V was pared by 5 bases and J by 4 bases, with 12 bases between. The CDR3 sequence is 14 residues long. The CDR3 sequence: CASSPRTPYNEQFF. For the CDR3, the DNA is TGTGCCAGCAGCCCCCGGACCCCTTACAATGAGCAGTTCTTC. Looking up the rest from reference TRBV7-3 and TRBJ2-1 gives the full variable domain: GAGVSQTPSNKVTEKGKYVELRCDPISGHTALYWYRQSLGQGPEFLIYFQGTGAADDSGLPNDRFFAVRPEGSVSTLKIQRTERGDSAVYLCASSPRTPYNEQFFGPGTRLTVL.

This clonotype was detected ten times or more. The chain uses TRBV27 and TRBJ2-7; 10 nucleotides line up with TRBD2. CDR1 is MNHEY and CDR2 is SMNVEV in the germline V gene (reference sequence). The CDR3 spans 14 residues. The V gene end was trimmed by 6 bases and the J gene end by 7 bases; junction bases not matched to a gene: 9. The CDR3 protein is CASSQLGLADEQYF. The CDR3 bases are TGTGCCAGCAGCCAGCTTGGACTAGCGGATGAGCAGTACTTC.

A few counts support this clonotype. This chain connects TRBV11-2 to TRBJ1-1; tentatively, D is TRBD1 (5 bases). V lost 0 bases and J 4 bases, leaving 21 bases between the germline ends. CDR1 is SGHAT and CDR2 is FQNNGV in the germline V gene. CDR3 length: 18 amino acids. In DNA form, the CDR3 reads TGTGCCAGCAGCTTAGATCTTGGACTACGAACAGGTAGCACTGAAGCTTTCTTT. Its protein is CASSLDLGLRTGSTEAFF.

For this clonotype: This may arise from a read error, as a much more abundant clone is one base away. V is TRBV7-3 and J is TRBJ2-1; tentatively, D is TRBD2 (5 bases). The germline gives CDR1 SGHTA, CDR2 FQGTGA. The CDR3 consists of 14 residues. The CDR3 loop reads CASGLRVSYNEQFF. CDR3 coding DNA: TGTGCCAGCGGCTTGAGGGTGTCCTACAATGAGCAGTTCTTC.

This clonotype was detected many times. This chain joins TRBV20-1 and TRBJ1-1; 8 nucleotides line up with TRBD1. V lost 2 bases, J lost 1 base, and 9 bases stayed unmatched. This CDR3 contains 16 residues. Germline CDR1 reads DFQATT; CDR2 reads SNEGSKA (reference sequence). The CDR3 sequence: CSARQGAGIQNTEAFF. The CDR3 region has the DNA TGCAGTGCTAGACAGGGGGCGGGTATACAGAACACTGAAGCTTTCTTT.

This clonotype was seen at least ten times. The V call is TRBV6-2 or TRBV6-3, the J call TRBJ1-5; D possibly corresponds to TRBD1 (5 bases). Germline V CDR1 and CDR2: MNHEY, SVGEGT. This CDR3 spans 13 amino acids. V shed 4 bases and J shed 5 bases, with 9 bases lying between them. The CDR3: CASSFDSYQPQHF. CDR3 DNA: TGTGCCAGCAGTTTTGACAGTTATCAGCCCCAGCATTTT.